This is a list of T cell receptor beta chains from one sample in a study of T cells expressing NK-cell markers. After re-calling the 5' RACE reads, TCRdb lists one entry per CDR3 protein, DNA absent. Recorded here are a few hundred thousand distinct CDR3 sequences; the top ten clones represent roughly 5.2%. Material for sequencing was blood T cells: a sorted CD56 or NKG2C T cell subset, CD4+ or CD8+ T cells, or bulk PBMC T cells (not recorded which). The origin of the receptors is a man aged 18-70 years in good health. The CDR3 runs from the conserved cysteine through the conserved F or W. Each record gives: V gene, J gene, CDR3 protein.

>TRBV6-1|TRBJ2-7
CASTTSRDVYEQYF
>TRBV6-5|TRBJ1-4
CASSSRTFSATNEKLFF
>TRBV12-3/TRBV12-4|TRBJ2-4
CASSTSGGKNIQYF
>TRBV3-1|TRBJ2-3
CASRTYGADTQYF
>TRBV6-1|TRBJ1-4
CASSDMYEKLFF
>TRBV11-2|TRBJ2-1
CASSWDFNEQFF
>TRBV25-1|TRBJ2-1
CASSPGAGQFF
>TRBV2|TRBJ2-4
CASRAYGQGNIQYF
>TRBV12-3/TRBV12-4|TRBJ2-5
CASSPKAGRQETQYF
>TRBV20-1|TRBJ2-5
CSASSAGRGANQETQYF
>TRBV3-1|TRBJ2-3
CASRRLEVQYF
>TRBV6-1|TRBJ2-7
CASTIDRGNEQYF
>TRBV4-1|TRBJ1-1
CATLGGTGAFF
>TRBV28|TRBJ1-4
CASTDLTTPTGKLFF
>TRBV3-1|TRBJ1-4
CASSKTNEKLFF
>TRBV6-5|TRBJ2-7
CASSYSGAKSDEQYF
>TRBV7-2|TRBJ2-5
CASSLAQAGGRQETQYF
>TRBV5-6|TRBJ2-2
CASVRKGDTGELFF
>TRBV7-2|TRBJ2-5
CASSLQVGETQYF
>TRBV7-8|TRBJ1-4
CASSAAGHSNEKLFF
>TRBV12-3/TRBV12-4|TRBJ2-5
CASSSRAPEPETQYF
>TRBV7-7|TRBJ2-1
CASSFGRGVDNEQFF
>TRBV7-8|TRBJ1-1
CASSPLGEAFF
>TRBV28|TRBJ2-1
CASRASGIRTEQFF
>TRBV4-1|TRBJ2-2
CASSPGLAGGLSNTGELFF
>TRBV12-3/TRBV12-4|TRBJ1-6
CASSFRGSGSPLHF
>TRBV2|TRBJ1-1
CASTLWKTEAFF
>TRBV6-5|TRBJ2-1
CASSYSRGQGKIYEQFF
>TRBV9|TRBJ2-3
CASSVEDRFSTQYF
>TRBV7-9|TRBJ2-7
CASSLEGASGEQYF
>TRBV20-1|TRBJ1-1
CSAGDVLNTEAFF
>TRBV10-3|TRBJ2-7
CAISELPGGNNEQYF
>TRBV20-1|TRBJ2-5
CSVVTATRRRETQYF
>TRBV20-1|TRBJ2-5
CSARLAGETQYF
>TRBV6-1|TRBJ1-5
CASSPKVRESQHF
>TRBV7-9|TRBJ1-2
CASSFRSNPRPISGYTF
>TRBV27|TRBJ2-3
CASRGEVGRDSDTQYF
>TRBV15|TRBJ2-1
CATSRGGGSGSNEQFF
>TRBV9|TRBJ1-6
CASSVGGGAYNSPLHF
>TRBV7-2|TRBJ2-4
CASSADYRAAKNIQYF
>TRBV29-1|TRBJ2-7
CSVDSGAYYEQYF
>TRBV7-8|TRBJ2-5
CASSPRLGREETQYF
>TRBV2|TRBJ1-2
CASSRDRGEHGYTF
>TRBV6-1|TRBJ2-3
CASSRQPKDTQYF
>TRBV9|TRBJ2-7
CASSGTGGLSQYF